These 16 T cell receptor beta chains share one sample of origin, sequenced in a study of a mutant IDH1 vaccine in newly diagnosed glioma. Their antigens remain unidentified. Libraries were prepared by immunoSEQ multiplex PCR; TCRdb keeps only in-frame clonotypes and omits some of them. Among around 60,000 clones listed, under 90% were seen once. Documented time point: week 35, safety follow-up. Alongside topical imiquimod, each dose of vaccine comprised 300 ug of mutant IDH1 20-mer peptide. The starting material was PBMCs, obtained from a glioma patient whose treatment included an IDH1 peptide vaccine. These receptors all stem from a man aged 30 to 45 with glioma.

This clone is a singleton in its sample. The V call is TRBV18, the J call TRBJ2-1; TRBD2 agrees at 8 bases. The CDR3 length is 15 residues. The J segment lost 10 bases and the V segment lost 5 bases, leaving 13 bases of the junction unmatched. Looked up from germline, CDR1 is KGHSH and CDR2 is LQKENI. CDR3 coding DNA: TGTGCCAGCTCAGTCGAGCGGGGGCCTTCTAGGGAGCAGTTCTTC. Protein sequence: CASSVERGPSREQFF.

This sequence joins TRBV20-1 and TRBJ2-7; D unclear. Germline-derived CDR1 and CDR2 are DFQATT and SNEGSKA (reference sequence). V was cut by 3 bases and J by 6 bases, with 9 bases left in between. The CDR3 has 11 amino acids. CDR3 bases: TGCAGTGCTAGCTTAGGGTCCGAGCAGTACTTC. This sequence encodes CSASLGSEQYF.

The chain links TRBV6-1 to TRBJ1-5, with no clear D. The CDR3 has 15 amino acids. Trimming took 3 bases from V and 0 from J, leaving 9 bases between them. Germline V gives CDR1 MNHNS, CDR2 SASEGT. DNA for the CDR3: TGTGCCAGCAGTGACGGACGGTATAGCAATCAGCCCCAGCATTTT. Translating it yields CASSDGRYSNQPQHF.

The chain is built from TRBV6-1 and TRBJ1-1, with 7 bases matching TRBD1. Germline CDR1 is MNHNS and CDR2 is SASEGT. This CDR3 comprises 13 residues. V lost 8 bases to trimming and J lost 0 bases; unmatched junction nucleotides: 3. The CDR3: CASGGQLNTEAFF. In nucleotides, the CDR3 is TGTGCCAGCGGGGGACAGTTGAACACTGAAGCTTTCTTT.

This chain joins TRBV30 and TRBJ1-3; D uncertain. The CDR3 loop spans 15 amino acids. With 6 bases removed from V and 1 base from J, the gap between germline ends came to 16 bases. Germline V CDR1 and CDR2: GTSNPN, SVGIG (reference sequence). The CDR3 region is CACPSVELSGNTIYF. The DNA of the CDR3 is TGTGCCTGCCCCTCGGTGGAGCTGTCTGGAAACACCATATATTTT.

This CDR3 is CASSKVVEGSGNTIYF. CDR3 DNA sequence: TGTGCCAGCAGCAAAGTAGTGGAGGGCTCTGGAAACACCATATATTTT. The chain uses TRBV21-1 and TRBJ1-3. TRBV21-1 is a pseudogene. The CDR3 sequence is 16 residues long.

The CDR3 DNA sequence: TGTGCCAGCAGCTTAGCGGTGGGGGGGGGCTATAGCAATCAGCCCCAGCATTTT. It codes for CASSLAVGGGYSNQPQHF. The chain employs TRBV7-8 and TRBJ1-5, with D possibly matching TRBD1 (6 bases). This CDR3 is built from 18 residues. Trimming left V 0 bases short and J 0 bases short, with 15 bases between. Germline CDR1 SGHVS, CDR2 FQNEAQ. Complete variable domain (other parts from reference TRBV7-8 and TRBJ1-5): GAGVSQSPRYKVAKRGQDVALRCDPISGHVSLFWYQQALGQGPEFLTYFQNEAQLDKSGLPSDRFFAERPEGSVSTLKIQRTQQEDSAVYLCASSLAVGGGYSNQPQHFGDGTRLSIL.

The rearrangement joins TRBV5-1 to TRBJ1-1, with D perhaps matching TRBD1 (6 bases). This CDR3 has 14 amino acids. Germline V gene sequence: CDR1 SGHRS, CDR2 YFSETQ. The germline V and J ends were trimmed by 4 bases and 3 bases, with 13 bases remaining between them. In nucleotides, the CDR3 is TGCGCCAGCAGCACATCGGGGGGGCACACTGAAGCTTTCTTT. The encoded protein is CASSTSGGHTEAFF.

There are a few counts of this clone. The chain joins TRBV14 to TRBJ1-5, with D uncertain. The CDR3 consists of 13 residues. V was pared by 0 bases and J by 5 bases, with 5 bases between. Germline assignment: CDR1 SGHDN and CDR2 FVKESK. The CDR3: CASSQDSYQPQHF. CDR3 DNA sequence: TGTGCCAGCAGCCAAGACAGCTATCAGCCCCAGCATTTT. Combining the CDR3 with reference TRBV14 and TRBJ1-5 gives the whole variable domain EAGVTQFPSHSVIEKGQTVTLRCDPISGHDNLYWYRRVMGKEIKFLLHFVKESKQDESGMPNNRFLAERTGGTYSTLKVQPAELEDSGVYFCASSQDSYQPQHFGDGTRLSIL.

V usage is TRBV9 and J usage is TRBJ1-1; 7 positions agree with TRBD1. This CDR3 has 14 amino acids. The V and J ends lost 3 bases and 2 bases, in that order; junction bases with no gene match: 4. Germline CDR1 is SGDLS and CDR2 is YYNGEE. In nucleotides, the CDR3 is TGTGCCAGCAGCGGACAGGGACTCAACACTGAAGCTTTCTTT. The encoded protein is CASSGQGLNTEAFF.

The chain combines TRBV4-1 with TRBJ1-4; D gene unclear. Germline CDR1 MGHRA, CDR2 YSYEKL. The CDR3 sequence is 15 residues long. Between the trimmed V and J ends, which lost 1 base and 4 bases, there was a span of 10 bases. CDR3 in DNA: TGCGCCAGCAGCCAAGGCGAGACCTTTAATGAAAAACTGTTTTTT. Protein sequence: CASSQGETFNEKLFF.

V gene TRBV15 combines with J gene TRBJ1-1, with D maybe TRBD1 (5 bases). Germline CDR1 is LNHNV and CDR2 is YYDKDF (reference sequence). V was trimmed by 2 bases and J by 2 bases, leaving 12 bases between them. The CDR3 is made up of 15 amino acids. The DNA for the CDR3 is TGTGCCACCAGCAGAACCCCCAGGGAAAACACTGAAGCTTTCTTT. Amino acid sequence: CATSRTPRENTEAFF.

The V gene is TRBV19, the J gene TRBJ2-3; possible D gene TRBD1, 6 bases. Germline CDR1 LNHDA, CDR2 SQIVND (reference sequence). The ends were cut back, 4 bases at V and 0 bases at J, with 11 bases in the middle. This CDR3 has 15 amino acids. The CDR3 DNA sequence: TGTGCCAGTAGTAGTACAGGGCTTAGCACAGATACGCAGTATTTT. Translated: CASSSTGLSTDTQYF.

This chain connects TRBV5-1 to TRBJ1-1, with no clear D. The CDR3 contains 14 residues. Trimming removed 2 bases from V and 5 bases from J, with 13 bases in between. Germline assignment: CDR1 SGHRS and CDR2 YFSETQ. The CDR3 coding sequence is TGCGCCAGCAGCTTCGTTGAGGGAACGACTGAAGCTTTCTTT. It yields the protein CASSFVEGTTEAFF. The variable domain in full, completed from reference TRBV5-1 and TRBJ1-1, reads KAGVTQTPRYLIKTRGQQVTLSCSPISGHRSVSWYQQTPGQGLQFLFEYFSETQRNKGNFPGRFSGRQFSNSRSEMNVSTLELGDSALYLCASSFVEGTTEAFFGQGTRLTVV.

V is TRBV4-2 and J is TRBJ2-3; 14 bases align to TRBD2. The CDR3 length is 15 residues. The V gene end was trimmed by 4 bases and the J gene end by 4 bases; junction bases not matched to a gene: 1. Germline V gene lookup returns CDR1 LGHNA and CDR2 YNFKEQ. CDR3: CASSPTSGGADTQYF. CDR3 coding DNA: TGTGCCAGCAGCCCGACTAGCGGGGGGGCAGATACGCAGTATTTT.

This clone was found once. The chain couples TRBV18 to TRBJ2-7, with D hard to call. In germline, CDR1 is KGHSH, CDR2 LQKENI. V was trimmed by 3 bases and J by 3 bases, leaving 18 bases between them. The CDR3 extends over 16 amino acids. The CDR3 sequence is CASSPGTQRLNYEQYF. The DNA of the CDR3 is TGTGCCAGCTCACCCGGAACCCAAAGGTTGAACTACGAGCAGTACTTC.